The 2 T cell receptor beta chains in this list originate from one sample, sequenced in a study of PD-L1 blockade in urothelial cancer listed by TCRdb under 2017. The time point label of this sample denotes: pretreatment peripheral blood. To prepare the library, the immunoSEQ multiplex PCR assay was applied. What TCRdb holds here is the immuneACCESS table cut down to in-frame rearrangements. Part of the clones is not present; checked against another copy, under half of the missing clones reflect an unresolved V gene, and the others are unexplained. Present in this sample are about 130,000 clones, approximately 84% of which were seen just once. The ten largest clonotypes hold 2.5% to 3.5% of the sample. The sequencing here drew on PBMCs, taken around atezolizumab (anti-PD-L1) treatment. The receptors were gathered from a man aged 50 to 59 with urothelial cancer.

The genes are TRBV19 and TRBJ2-7, with 11 nucleotides matching TRBD2. Germline V CDR1 and CDR2: LNHDA, SQIVND (reference sequence). V was pared by 6 bases and J by 0 bases, with 16 bases of the junction left unmatched. This CDR3 has 19 amino acids. Here the CDR3 DNA reads TGTGCCAGTAGCAGGGGGCGAGGACTAGCGGGCCCCCGCTCCTACGAGCAGTACTTC. Translation: CASSRGRGLAGPRSYEQYF.

This chain joins TRBV9 and TRBJ1-2; unclear D gene. The CDR3 runs 14 residues. V was shortened by 1 base and J by 6 bases, with 13 bases between the two germline ends. Germline V gives CDR1 SGDLS, CDR2 YYNGEE. The CDR3 reads CASSVLDDSDGYTF. The CDR3 region has the DNA TGTGCCAGCAGCGTACTAGACGATTCGGATGGCTACACCTTC.